Detailed here is one T cell receptor (beta chain). What antigen it recognizes has not been identified. It has no much larger one-base neighbor in the sample; base qualities were not kept. The library came from the immunoSEQ multiplex PCR assay. The authors processed their data as follows. A statistical classification framework was built for diagnosing cytomegalovirus status from the catalog of TCR beta chain sequences. The table was pulled from immuneACCESS by TCRdb, which kept in-frame rearrangements only. Such tables lose some clones; where checked, under half of the loss comes from unresolved V genes, and the rest has no known cause. V and J calls and clone size come straight from that table; D and trimming were deduced from the DNA. The sample table lists some 70,000 clones, about 82% of them with a count of one. The top ten hold around 3% of the sample. The donors belonged to the validation cohort of about 110 subjects, which was separate from the 666-subject first cohort.

The data were obtained in a study of cytomegalovirus exposure and HLA in healthy donors (dated by TCRdb to 2017 to 2019). At the level of the whole study: The 500 to 700 repertoires of the first cohort and the 95 to 150 validation repertoires were produced on the same platform, according to a later analysis. The study was designed to test whether signatures of past pathogen exposure could be identified by cataloging public T cell receptors. Besides the first cohort of roughly 640 subjects, a separate validation cohort made up of around 120 different subjects was used. High-throughput TCR immunosequencing, statistical association of individual TCRs with disease status, and machine learning were combined to predict cytomegalovirus infection status.

On the study overall, not on this receptor specifically: In the study, about 150 TCR beta chains were listed as associated with cytomegalovirus. The classifier was reported to diagnose cytomegalovirus status with high specificity and sensitivity in both the original cohort and the validation cohort. According to the authors, the approach could potentially be generalized to other disease states and immunological phenotypes. A later analysis lacked HLA typing for the validation cohort, so it scored co-occurrence in that cohort across all 120 or so repertoires. In vitro tests confirmed that a few of the cytomegalovirus-associated TCR beta chains recognize cytomegalovirus antigens. While some public TCRs were present in many individuals, most TCR sequences turned up only very rarely across donors. In a later analysis, TCRs clustered in the first cohort were found to also tend to co-occur in the 120 or so validation repertoires, with 94% of cluster scores above 0.

Trimming at the junction amounts to 1 base on V and 2 bases on J, and the germline ends lie 9 bases apart. Per the germline V gene, MGHRA is the CDR1 and YSYEKL is the CDR2. From cysteine to phenylalanine, the CDR3 is 15 amino acids long. CDR3 DNA is the only sequence kept; it has 45 bases, read in frame from the first base. What was sequenced was PBMCs. This chain is built from TRBV4-1 and TRBJ2-1; confidence is insufficient to name the D gene. The origin of this receptor is a man aged 25 to 45 in good health and CMV-seronegative. DNA sequence: TGCGCCAGCAGCCAAGGAGGCTCCCCCTACAATGAGCAGTTCTTC. It specifies CASSQGGSPYNEQFF.